This T cell receptor beta chain comes out of a study of patients and donors after allogeneic stem cell transplantation. TCRdb passed the RT-PCR reads through MiXCR, listing each CDR3 protein once. The sample consists of about 150,000 distinct CDR3 sequences, 30% to 45% of them appearing once. The germline gives CDR1 SQVTM, CDR2 ANQGSEA. The ends lost 1 base at V and 8 bases at J; junction bases unmatched: 6. This CDR3 has 13 residues. V and J are TRBV29-1 and TRBJ1-2, with 8 bases that match TRBD1. Sample: blood, either unsorted or a sorted T cell fraction (not recorded which). This TCR was sampled from a human donor who was either an allogeneic HSCT recipient or a stem cell or donor lymphocyte infusion donor (not recorded which). It is not recorded whose cells these are; they may come from a transplant donor. CDR3 sequence: CSVEARGPWGYTF. The CDR3 region has the DNA TGCAGCGTTGAAGCCAGGGGGCCCTGGGGCTACACCTTC. The variable domain in full, completed from reference TRBV29-1 and TRBJ1-2, reads SAVISQKPSRDICQRGTSLTIQCQVDSQVTMMFWYRQQPGQSLTLIATANQGSEATYESGFVIDKFPISRPNLTFSTLTVSNMSPEDSSIYLCSVEARGPWGYTFGSGTRLTVV.